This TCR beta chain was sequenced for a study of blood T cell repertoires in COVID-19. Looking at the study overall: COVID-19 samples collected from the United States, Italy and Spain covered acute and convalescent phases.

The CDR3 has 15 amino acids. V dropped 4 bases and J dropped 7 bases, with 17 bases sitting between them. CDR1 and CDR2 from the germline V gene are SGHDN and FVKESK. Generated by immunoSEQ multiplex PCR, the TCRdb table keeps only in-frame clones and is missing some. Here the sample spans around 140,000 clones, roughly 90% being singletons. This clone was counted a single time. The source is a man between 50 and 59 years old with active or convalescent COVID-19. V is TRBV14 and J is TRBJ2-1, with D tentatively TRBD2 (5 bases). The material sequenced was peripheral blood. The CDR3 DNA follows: TGTGCCAGCAGCCCACCCCGCGGGCCGCGGAATGAGCAGTTCTTC. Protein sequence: CASSPPRGPRNEQFF.